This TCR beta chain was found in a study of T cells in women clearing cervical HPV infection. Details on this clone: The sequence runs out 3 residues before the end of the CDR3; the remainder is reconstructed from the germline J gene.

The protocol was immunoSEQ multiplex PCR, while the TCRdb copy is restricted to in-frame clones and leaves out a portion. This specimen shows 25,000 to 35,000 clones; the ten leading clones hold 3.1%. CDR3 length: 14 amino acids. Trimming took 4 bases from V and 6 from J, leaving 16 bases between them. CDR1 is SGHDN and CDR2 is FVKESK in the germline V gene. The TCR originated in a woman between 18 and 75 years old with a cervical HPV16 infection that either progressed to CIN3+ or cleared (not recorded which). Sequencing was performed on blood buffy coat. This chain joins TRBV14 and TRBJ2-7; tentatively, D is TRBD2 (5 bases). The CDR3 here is CASSPGGLTLEQYF. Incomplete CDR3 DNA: TGTGCCAGCAGCCCCGGCGGGTTAACCCTCGAG.